These 14 T cell receptor beta chains came from one sample sequenced in a study of siplizumab effects on memory and regulatory T cells. Using immunoSEQ multiplex PCR, the repertoire was profiled, and TCRdb retains in-frame clones only, with some absent. The sample has around 100,000 clones, over 85% seen once. Sequenced input: non-Treg CD4+ T cells sorted from blood. The receptors were gathered from a human donor in good health.

The rearrangement links TRBV19 to TRBJ2-7; D unclear. The CDR3 covers 13 residues. The germline gives CDR1 LNHDA, CDR2 SQIVND (reference sequence). V was clipped by 4 bases and J by 8 bases, with 15 bases between them. CDR3 region: CASSNGRFRQQYF. In DNA, the CDR3 is TGTGCCAGTAGTAACGGCAGATTTAGGCAGCAGTACTTC.

The rearrangement uses TRBV30 and TRBJ1-4; the D gene is possibly TRBD1 (6 bases). This CDR3 has 12 residues. The germline V and J ends were trimmed by 2 bases and 11 bases, with 12 bases remaining between them. Germline CDR1 and CDR2: GTSNPN and SVGIG (reference sequence). The CDR3 DNA reads TGTGCCTGGAGTCCAGGGGTTGGGAAACTGTTTTTT. It is translated as CAWSPGVGKLFF. Looking up the rest from reference TRBV30 and TRBJ1-4 gives the full variable domain: SQTIHQWPATLVQPVGSPLSLECTVEGTSNPNLYWYRQAAGRGLQLLFYSVGIGQISSEVPQNLSASRPQDRQFILSSKKLLLSDSGFYLCAWSPGVGKLFFGSGTQLSVL.

The chain employs TRBV7-3 and TRBJ2-2; no firm D call. V was trimmed by 1 base and J by 2 bases, leaving 11 bases between them. CDR1 is SGHTA, CDR2 FQGTGA, per germline. The CDR3 runs 16 residues. The CDR3 spells CASSLNGGSNTGELFF. The DNA for the CDR3 is TGTGCCAGCAGCTTAAACGGCGGCAGTAACACCGGGGAGCTGTTTTTT.

The rearrangement joins TRBV15 to TRBJ1-2; perhaps TRBD1 as D (5 bases). The CDR3 totals 14 residues. Germline V gene lookup returns CDR1 LNHNV and CDR2 YYDKDF (reference sequence). Trimming cost V 5 bases and J 4 bases, with 14 bases left between them. The CDR3 DNA follows: TGTGCCACCAGCTCCCCGGGACGCCGCTATGGCTACACCTTC. This sequence encodes CATSSPGRRYGYTF. Using reference TRBV15 and TRBJ1-2 for the parts outside the CDR3, the full variable domain is DAMVIQNPRYQVTQFGKPVTLSCSQTLNHNVMYWYQQKSSQAPKLLFHYYDKDFNNEADTPDNFQSRRPNTSFCFLDIRSPGLGDTAMYLCATSSPGRRYGYTFGSGTRLTVV.

CDR3 sequence (DNA): TGTGCCAGCAGCCAACTAGCGGGGACAGATACGCAGTATTTT. Translating it yields CASSQLAGTDTQYF. V is TRBV5-4 and J is TRBJ2-3; 10 positions agree with TRBD2. CDR3 length: 14 residues. With V trimmed by 4 bases and J by 3 bases, 2 bases remained unmatched. In germline, CDR1 is SGHNT, CDR2 YYREEE (reference sequence).

The CDR3 DNA follows: TGTGCCAGCTCACTCGGAGGGACAGGGGCCTTGGTGAAACTGTTTTTT. Translation gives CASSLGGTGALVKLFF. The chain couples TRBV18 to TRBJ1-4; 10 bases line up with TRBD1. J gave up 11 bases and V 4 bases, and 13 bases lay outside the gene matches. This CDR3 contains 16 residues. Germline CDR1 reads KGHSH; CDR2 reads LQKENI.

This chain joins TRBV6-6 and TRBJ1-3, with a weak D call TRBD1 (6 bases). The V end lost 5 bases, the J end lost 0 bases, and 11 bases lay between the germline ends. Germline CDR1 reads MNHNY; CDR2 reads SVGAGI (reference sequence). The CDR3 length is 15 residues. In DNA, the CDR3 is TGTGCCAGCAGTCGGGACACCCTCTCTGGAAACACCATATATTTT. It codes for CASSRDTLSGNTIYF.

A word on this clone: This sample includes further DNA sequences coding for the same CDR3. The CDR3 sequence: CASSLGRGNTEAFF. In DNA form, the CDR3 reads TGTGCCAGCAGCTTAGGGCGGGGGAACACTGAAGCTTTCTTT. This chain connects TRBV7-2 to TRBJ1-1; no clear D. Trimming took off 1 base at V and 1 base at J, with 7 bases between the two ends. The CDR3 covers 14 residues. CDR1 SGHTA and CDR2 FQGNSA come from the germline V gene.

V usage is TRBV5-4 and J usage is TRBJ2-3; D gene unclear. The CDR3 is made up of 14 amino acids. Germline V CDR1 and CDR2: SGHNT, YYREEE (reference sequence). The V end lost 4 bases, the J end lost 2 bases, and 11 bases lay between the germline ends. Here the CDR3 reads CASSSGLSTDTQYF. CDR3 coding DNA: TGTGCCAGCAGCAGTGGGCTTTCCACAGATACGCAGTATTTT.

In this sample, this clone turned up once. The genes are TRBV7-9 and TRBJ2-5; D might be TRBD1 (6 bases). The length of the CDR3 is 15 residues. Trimming removed 7 bases at V and 9 bases at J, with 24 bases between. The germline V gene has CDR1 SEHNR and CDR2 FQNEAQ (reference sequence). CDR3 nucleotide sequence: TGTGCCAGCACCTCCGCGGGCAGGGGCGTACCGCCCCAGTACTTC. It codes for CASTSAGRGVPPQYF.

The chain joins TRBV2 to TRBJ1-6; 7 bases line up with TRBD1. From germline, CDR1 is SNHLY and CDR2 FYNNEI. The CDR3 spans 14 residues. The junction had 5 bases not matched to a gene; V was cut back by 4 bases and J by 8 bases. CDR3 amino acids: CASSANRGYSPLHF. CDR3 in DNA: TGTGCCAGCAGTGCCAACAGGGGTTATTCACCCCTCCACTTT.

The V and J genes are TRBV7-9 and TRBJ2-1; a weak D match, TRBD2 (6 bases). Trimming left V 3 bases short and J 9 bases short, with 12 bases between. The V gene's germline CDR1 is SEHNR and CDR2 FQNEAQ (reference sequence). CDR3 length: 13 residues. CDR3 loop: CASSFLSSVEQFF. The CDR3 coding sequence is TGTGCCAGCAGCTTTCTCTCTAGCGTTGAGCAGTTCTTC.

This chain links TRBV5-8 with TRBJ2-7, with TRBD1 identical over 9 bases. Germline lookup yields CDR1 SGHTS and CDR2 YDEGEE. This CDR3 spans 15 amino acids. After removal of 1 base from V and 1 base from J, the junction contained 3 bases not matched to a gene. This chain's CDR3 is CASSLPGQGSYEQYF. The CDR3 nucleotides read TGTGCCAGCAGCTTGCCGGGACAGGGTTCCTACGAGCAGTACTTC.

This clone was recorded once. The chain recombines TRBV7-9 with TRBJ2-1; 7 bases align to TRBD1. Germline V CDR1 and CDR2: SEHNR, FQNEAQ (reference sequence). The CDR3 has 15 amino acids. After removal of 0 bases from V and 4 bases from J, the junction contained 3 bases not matched to a gene. CDR3 residues: CASSLAGTDYNEQFF. CDR3 sequence (DNA): TGTGCCAGCAGCTTAGCCGGGACAGATTACAATGAGCAGTTCTTC.